These 27 T cell receptor beta chains originate from one sample sequenced in a study of shared clonotypes between healthy human individuals. CD45RO negativity and positive selection for CCR7 defined naive CD8 cells, a population that excluded terminally differentiated effector memory CD45RA+ cells. The assay was immunoSEQ multiplex PCR, and TCRdb's table has in-frame clones only and misses some. The table includes some 2.1 million clones, about 95% detected once. The sample taken for sequencing was naive CD8+ T cells sorted from blood. These receptor sequences come from a man aged 18 to 29 in good health.

The chain uses TRBV13 and TRBJ2-7, with 10 bases lining up with TRBD1. Germline CDR1 is PRHDT and CDR2 is FYEKMQ (reference sequence). CDR3 size: 14 residues. V gave up 5 bases and J gave up 9 bases; unmatched junction bases: 10. CDR3 nucleotides: TGTGCCAGCAGCCCCGACAGGGGGCCCGACGGGCAGTACTTC. It translates to CASSPDRGPDGQYF.

Worth noting for this clone: Other DNA sequences in the same sample also yield this CDR3. The genes are TRBV19 and TRBJ1-1; a possible D gene is TRBD1 (5 bases). Looked up from germline, CDR1 is LNHDA and CDR2 is SQIVND (reference sequence). CDR3 length: 13 residues. V lost 2 bases, J lost 4 bases, and 8 bases lay in between. The CDR3 reads CASSIPGGTEAFF. CDR3 DNA sequence: TGTGCCAGTAGTATACCGGGGGGCACTGAAGCTTTCTTT.

The chain is built from TRBV6-6 and TRBJ2-3; TRBD1 agrees at 7 bases. Germline V gives CDR1 MNHNY, CDR2 SVGAGI (reference sequence). This CDR3 spans 14 amino acids. J was trimmed by 3 bases and V by 5 bases; bases with no gene match: 5. CDR3 in amino acids: CASSGQVGTDTQYF. The CDR3 nucleotides read TGTGCCAGCAGTGGACAGGTTGGAACAGATACGCAGTATTTT.

The chain links TRBV15 to TRBJ1-2; D is unresolved. The CDR3 runs to 14 residues. Germline CDR1 and CDR2: LNHNV and YYDKDF (reference sequence). Trimming pared 0 bases from V and 3 bases from J, leaving 8 bases between. CDR3 protein: CATSRDSGDYGYTF. DNA for the CDR3: TGTGCCACCAGCAGAGATTCTGGGGACTATGGCTACACCTTC.

Worth noting for this clone: This sample also contains other DNA sequences that code for the same CDR3. The chain has TRBV27 and TRBJ2-1; possibly TRBD2 for D (5 bases). The CDR3 is 12 amino acids. Trimming cost V 4 bases and J 7 bases, with 8 bases left between them. Germline V CDR1 and CDR2: MNHEY, SMNVEV (reference sequence). In nucleotides, the CDR3 is TGTGCCAGCAGTTCTCGCGGGAATGAGCAGTTCTTC. It yields the protein CASSSRGNEQFF.

This clone was recorded a few times. Other DNA sequences in the sample encode the same CDR3. The chain links TRBV19 to TRBJ2-7; 8 nucleotides match TRBD1. The V segment lost 5 bases and the J segment 3 bases; nucleotides outside the gene matches: 6. This CDR3 comprises 14 residues. Per the germline V gene, CDR1 is LNHDA and CDR2 is SQIVND (reference sequence). CDR3 region: CASSAGTGDYEQYF. CDR3 DNA: TGTGCCAGTAGTGCCGGGACAGGAGACTACGAGCAGTACTTC.

The rearrangement links TRBV5-1 to TRBJ2-7, with D possibly TRBD1 on 6 matching bases. This CDR3 region has 15 residues. Per the germline V gene, CDR1 is SGHRS and CDR2 is YFSETQ. V was cut by 1 base and J by 5 bases, with 16 bases left in between. In DNA form, the CDR3 reads TGCGCCAGCAGCTTGATAGGTCAGGGGCCACACGAGCAGTACTTC. Translating gives CASSLIGQGPHEQYF. The full variable domain, rest sourced from reference TRBV5-1 and TRBJ2-7, is KAGVTQTPRYLIKTRGQQVTLSCSPISGHRSVSWYQQTPGQGLQFLFEYFSETQRNKGNFPGRFSGRQFSNSRSEMNVSTLELGDSALYLCASSLIGQGPHEQYFGPGTRLTVT.

CDR3 protein: CASSSRGLAGLTDTQYF. The CDR3 bases are TGTGCCAGCAGCTCGAGAGGACTAGCGGGACTCACAGATACGCAGTATTTT. The chain recombines TRBV7-9 with TRBJ2-3; TRBD2 agrees at 12 bases. The length of the CDR3 is 17 residues. Germline lookup yields CDR1 SEHNR and CDR2 FQNEAQ (reference sequence). V lost 4 bases to trimming and J lost 2 bases; unmatched junction nucleotides: 7.

A word on this clone: The sample carries other DNA sequences with the same CDR3. J is TRBJ1-5 and V is TRBV6-5, with a possible D match to TRBD1 (5 bases). V lost 2 bases and J lost 7, with 9 bases in between. Germline V gene sequence: CDR1 MNHEY, CDR2 SVGAGI. The CDR3 totals 13 residues. CDR3 region: CASSYGGGQPQHF. CDR3 DNA: TGTGCCAGCAGTTACGGGGGTGGACAGCCCCAGCATTTT.

The gene calls are TRBV11-2 and TRBJ2-1; 8 nucleotides agree with TRBD1. The CDR3 has 15 residues. The ends lost 1 base at V and 8 bases at J; junction bases unmatched: 7. From germline, CDR1 is SGHAT and CDR2 FQNNGV. CDR3 sequence (DNA): TGTGCCAGCAGCTTAGTCCCGACAGGGGTTGATGAGCAGTTCTTC. As protein: CASSLVPTGVDEQFF. Full variable domain (rest looked up from reference TRBV11-2 and TRBJ2-1): EAGVAQSPRYKIIEKRQSVAFWCNPISGHATLYWYQQILGQGPKLLIQFQNNGVVDDSQLPKDRFSAERLKGVDSTLKIQPAKLEDSAVYLCASSLVPTGVDEQFFGPGTRLTVL.

V gene TRBV27 combines with J gene TRBJ2-2, with D tentatively TRBD1 (6 bases). Trimming took 4 bases from V and 1 from J, leaving 13 bases between them. CDR3 length: 16 amino acids. Germline CDR1 and CDR2: MNHEY and SMNVEV (reference sequence). The CDR3 region is CASSWAAGENTGELFF. CDR3 bases: TGTGCCAGCAGTTGGGCCGCAGGGGAGAACACCGGGGAGCTGTTTTTT.

The CDR3 DNA reads TGCGCCAGCAGCCAAGCGCGCAGCCACAATGAGCAGTTCTTC. This encodes CASSQARSHNEQFF. The genes are TRBV4-1 and TRBJ2-1, with D hard to call. Per germline, CDR1 MGHRA and CDR2 YSYEKL. Trimming cost V 1 base and J 5 bases, with 9 bases left between them. This CDR3 contains 14 residues.

As for this clone: A junction boundary mismatches the germline segment, possibly from a read error. V and J are TRBV19 and TRBJ1-2, with D maybe TRBD1 (5 bases). Germline loops: CDR1 LNHDA, CDR2 SQIVND (reference sequence). The CDR3 has 11 residues. DNA for the CDR3: TGTGCCAGTACAACAGGTTATGGCAACACCTTC. Its protein product is CASTTGYGNTF.

V gene TRBV7-9 combines with J gene TRBJ2-2; D possibly matches TRBD1 or TRBD2 (5 bases each). Germline CDR1 is SEHNR and CDR2 is FQNEAQ (reference sequence). The CDR3 is 17 residues long. Between the trimmed V and J ends, which lost 7 bases and 3 bases, there was a span of 21 bases. The CDR3 sequence is CASIIISGGVHTGELFF. The DNA of the CDR3 is TGTGCCAGCATCATAATAAGTGGGGGAGTCCACACCGGGGAGCTGTTTTTT.

This clone was seen once. The chain links TRBV7-9 to TRBJ2-2; TRBD2 is a possible D gene (5 bases). CDR1 is SEHNR and CDR2 is FQNEAQ in the germline V gene (reference sequence). The CDR3 covers 13 residues. V was trimmed by 4 bases and J by 6 bases, leaving 9 bases between them. This CDR3 is CASSSEGPGELFF. The CDR3 region has the DNA TGTGCCAGCAGCTCCGAGGGCCCCGGGGAGCTGTTTTTT.

The gene calls are TRBV7-8 and TRBJ2-7, with TRBD1 as a possible D gene (5 bases). The CDR3 sequence is 15 residues long. Germline V gives CDR1 SGHVS, CDR2 FQNEAQ. V was trimmed by 1 base and J by 5 bases, leaving 15 bases between them. DNA of the CDR3: TGTGCCAGCAGCTTAGGCTGGGGCGGTCTAAACGAGCAGTACTTC. Amino acids: CASSLGWGGLNEQYF.

The chain carries TRBV7-9 and TRBJ2-5; 10 positions match TRBD1. V was pared by 4 bases and J by 6 bases, with 11 bases of the junction left unmatched. Germline CDR1 is SEHNR and CDR2 is FQNEAQ (reference sequence). CDR3 length: 16 residues. The CDR3 sequence: CASSSGTGERRQTQYF. CDR3 nucleotides: TGTGCCAGCAGCTCGGGGACAGGGGAGAGGAGACAGACCCAGTACTTC.

The gene calls are TRBV7-9 and TRBJ2-5, with 10 bases matching TRBD2. The CDR3 covers 14 residues. CDR1 and CDR2 (germline): SEHNR, FQNEAQ (reference sequence). V was pared by 5 bases and J by 4 bases, with 4 bases of the junction left unmatched. The CDR3 DNA follows: TGTGCCAGCAGCCGAAGCGGGAGGGGAGAGACCCAGTACTTC. It yields the protein CASSRSGRGETQYF.

The chain combines TRBV5-5 with TRBJ1-2; possible D gene TRBD1, 6 bases. The CDR3 runs 14 residues. Germline V gives CDR1 SGHKS, CDR2 YYEKEE (reference sequence). The V gene lost 4 bases and the J gene lost 2 bases, with 12 bases spanning the gap. In nucleotides, the CDR3 is TGTGCCAGCAGCCACTCCGGGGGCAACTATGGCTACACCTTC. It specifies CASSHSGGNYGYTF.

This clone was seen just once. The CDR3 DNA sequence: TGTGCCAGCAGCTTCTGGGGGATGGGCTATGGCTACACCTTC. Amino acid sequence: CASSFWGMGYGYTF. The chain carries TRBV5-6 and TRBJ1-2; perhaps TRBD1 as D (5 bases). The germline V and J ends were trimmed by 2 bases and 4 bases, with 12 bases remaining between them. CDR1 and CDR2 (germline): SGHDT, YYEEEE. The CDR3 loop spans 14 amino acids. Combining the CDR3 with reference TRBV5-6 and TRBJ1-2 gives the whole variable domain DAGVTQSPTHLIKTRGQQVTLRCSPKSGHDTVSWYQQALGQGPQFIFQYYEEEERQRGNFPDRFSGHQFPNYSSELNVNALLLGDSALYLCASSFWGMGYGYTFGSGTRLTVV.

V and J are TRBV5-1 and TRBJ1-2; tentatively, D is TRBD1 (5 bases). The CDR3 loop spans 16 amino acids. Germline V gives CDR1 SGHRS, CDR2 YFSETQ. The V end was cut by 4 bases, the J end by 6 bases, with 22 bases between. This CDR3 reads CASSPYRTPDIDGYTF. CDR3 DNA sequence: TGCGCCAGCAGCCCGTACAGGACCCCTGACATTGATGGCTACACCTTC.

J is TRBJ2-6 and V is TRBV4-1; 9 positions agree with TRBD1. Germline loops: CDR1 MGHRA, CDR2 YSYEKL. Trimming removed 3 bases from V and 2 bases from J; junction bases left unmatched: 8. The CDR3 runs 18 residues. The CDR3 DNA is TGCGCCAGCAGCCAGGAGGGACAGGGAAATGCTGGGGCCAACGTCCTGACTTTC. This translates into CASSQEGQGNAGANVLTF.

The chain recombines TRBV9 with TRBJ1-5; no reliable D call. The V end lost 4 bases, the J end lost 6 bases, and 14 bases lay between the germline ends. Germline CDR1 reads SGDLS; CDR2 reads YYNGEE. The CDR3 is 14 amino acids. The CDR3 reads CASSPRAGSQPQHF. In nucleotides, the CDR3 is TGTGCCAGCAGCCCGCGGGCGGGTAGTCAGCCCCAGCATTTT.

V is TRBV5-1 and J is TRBJ2-2; D is unresolved. CDR3 size: 14 residues. Germline CDR1 reads SGHRS; CDR2 reads YFSETQ. V was cut by 1 base and J by 0 bases, with 4 bases left in between. Written as DNA, the CDR3 is TGCGCCAGCAGCTTGCGACCGAACACCGGGGAGCTGTTTTTT. This encodes CASSLRPNTGELFF.

The chain uses TRBV4-3 and TRBJ1-2; D possibly corresponds to TRBD1 (6 bases). Germline-derived CDR1 and CDR2 are LGHNA and YSLEER. The CDR3 totals 16 residues. The V and J ends lost 2 bases and 1 base respectively, with 14 bases between them. The CDR3, as DNA: TGCGCCAGCAGCCAAAGTTTGACAGGTATTAACTATGGCTACACCTTC. Encoded protein: CASSQSLTGINYGYTF.

The CDR3 DNA reads TGTGCCAGCACCTCAGGCGGGACAGACTACGAGCAGTACTTC. Translation: CASTSGGTDYEQYF. The chain joins TRBV28 to TRBJ2-7; D possibly corresponds to TRBD1 (7 bases). CDR3 length: 14 amino acids. Germline CDR1 reads MDHEN; CDR2 reads SYDVKM. V was cut by 7 bases and J by 3 bases, with 16 bases left in between.

Concerning this clone: The same CDR3 is also encoded by other DNA sequences in this sample. This chain connects TRBV5-1 to TRBJ1-1; a weak D match, TRBD1 (6 bases). The CDR3 contains 15 residues. Trimming removed 0 bases from V and 2 bases from J, with 11 bases in between. CDR1 and CDR2 from the germline V gene are SGHRS and YFSETQ. CDR3 protein: CASSLDGGLNTEAFF. CDR3 in DNA: TGCGCCAGCAGCTTGGATGGGGGCCTAAACACTGAAGCTTTCTTT. Full variable domain (rest looked up from reference TRBV5-1 and TRBJ1-1): KAGVTQTPRYLIKTRGQQVTLSCSPISGHRSVSWYQQTPGQGLQFLFEYFSETQRNKGNFPGRFSGRQFSNSRSEMNVSTLELGDSALYLCASSLDGGLNTEAFFGQGTRLTVV.